This T cell receptor beta chain is drawn from a study of blood T cell repertoires in COVID-19. Study at large: Acute and convalescent COVID-19 specimens originated in the United States, Italy and Spain. The cDNA or gDNA used as material had been derived from T cells, B-cell-depleted T cells, or PBMCs.

Germline V gene lookup returns CDR1 SGHKS and CDR2 YYEKEE (reference sequence). The CDR3 is made up of 15 amino acids. V shed 0 bases, J shed 2 bases, and the junction held 0 bases outside the gene matches. In the authors' workflow: Researchers report that nucleated cell counts were estimated from reference gene primer amplification. The table came from immunoSEQ multiplex PCR; TCRdb's copy has only in-frame clones and leaves some out. D and trimming were read from the DNA, whereas the V and J calls and clone size are those reported in that table. Found here are approximately 200,000 clones, more than 70% of them singletons; the top ten hold about 2.5%.

Source material: peripheral blood. The receptor comes from a woman aged 55-70 years with acute or convalescent COVID-19. The chain combines TRBV5-5 with TRBJ1-5, with 9 positions matching TRBD1. The CDR3: CASSLGTGGNQPQHF. The DNA for the CDR3 is TGTGCCAGCAGCTTGGGGACAGGGGGCAATCAGCCCCAGCATTTT. Full variable domain (remainder filled in from reference TRBV5-5 and TRBJ1-5): DAGVTQSPTHLIKTRGQQVTLRCSPISGHKSVSWYQQVLGQGPQFIFQYYEKEERGRGNFPDRFSARQFPNYSSELNVNALLLGDSALYLCASSLGTGGNQPQHFGDGTRLSIL.